Presented here are 7 T cell receptor beta chains from one specimen sequenced in a study of T cell clonality in common variable immunodeficiency. Study results and caveats: Common variable immunodeficiency TCR beta sequences reportedly had fewer deletions and N-nucleotide insertions.

Measured with immunoSEQ multiplex PCR; TCRdb has only the in-frame clones, and not every one. The record shows under 20,000 clones for this sample, with no singletons present. These receptors' targets are unknown. Input material: peripheral blood mononuclear cells. The receptors derive from a human donor with common variable immunodeficiency.

On this clone: The read ends 3 residues shy of where the CDR3 ends; the end is completed using the germline J gene. The genes are TRBV5-1 and TRBJ1-2, with D tentatively TRBD1 (5 bases). V lost 1 base and J lost 6, with 7 bases in between. Germline V gene data show CDR1 as SGHRS and CDR2 as YFSETQ. The CDR3 has 12 residues. The sequenced CDR3 bases are TGCGCCAGCAGCTTGCGGGGGGATGGC. It encodes CASSLRGDG. The entire CDR3 sequence reads CASSLRGDGYTF.

This clone is judged medium-sized (0.01 to 0.1%). Read sequence stops 3 residues before the CDR3 end, and the germline J gene provides the missing end. V usage is TRBV2 and J usage is TRBJ1-4; 10 positions match TRBD1. J gave up 8 bases and V 7 bases, and 7 bases lay outside the gene matches. The CDR3 spans 14 residues. In germline, CDR1 is SNHLY, CDR2 FYNNEI. The CDR3 loop is CASKRDRGQEKLFF. The CDR3 bases that were read are TGTGCCAGCAAGCGGGACAGGGGACAGGAAAAA. The full variable domain, rest sourced from reference TRBV2 and TRBJ1-4, is EPEVTQTPSHQVTQMGQEVILRCVPISNHLYFYWYRQILGQKVEFLVSFYNNEISEKSEIFDDQFSVERPDGSNFTLKIRSTKLEDSAMYFCASKRDRGQEKLFFGSGTQLSVL.

This clone was detected many times. The CDR3 is cut off 3 residues early in the read; its end comes from the germline J gene. The rearrangement joins TRBV7-9 to TRBJ1-5; weak D call: TRBD1 (5 bases). V lost 4 bases and J 4 bases, leaving 14 bases between the germline ends. The CDR3 sequence is 15 residues long. CDR1 and CDR2 (germline): SEHNR, FQNEAQ (reference sequence). CDR3 region: CASSSTGTPNQPQHF. The sequenced CDR3 bases are TGTGCCAGCAGCTCTACCGGGACTCCGAATCAGCCC.

This clone was seen more than once but under ten times. Coverage ceases 3 residues before the CDR3 finishes, and the germline J gene fills in the end. The chain joins TRBV7-8 to TRBJ2-1; D is possibly TRBD1 (6 bases). V was shortened by 9 bases and J by 8 bases, with 26 bases between the two germline ends. The CDR3 extends over 16 amino acids. Germline CDR1 is SGHVS and CDR2 is FQNEAQ. The covered CDR3 bases are TGTGCCAGTGATCAAAGCTTCGGACAGAATATCGATGAG. This gives the protein CASDQSFGQNIDE. The whole CDR3 region reads CASDQSFGQNIDEQFF.

Concerning this clone: Read sequence stops 3 residues before the CDR3 end, and the germline J gene provides the missing end. The chain links TRBV30 to TRBJ1-4; D gene unclear. Germline V lookup: CDR1 GTSNPN, CDR2 SVGIG (reference sequence). This CDR3 has 16 amino acids. Trimming took 0 bases from V and 5 from J, leaving 16 bases between them. CDR3 in amino acids: CAWSVQGGRRNEKLFF. The CDR3 bases that were read are TGTGCCTGGAGTGTACAAGGAGGCAGGAGAAATGAAAAA.

Comment on this clone: Read sequence stops 3 residues before the CDR3 end, and the germline J gene provides the missing end. This chain uses TRBV5-1 with TRBJ1-2, with TRBD1 as a possible D gene (6 bases). The CDR3 loop spans 15 amino acids. The V gene lost 3 bases and the J gene lost 2 bases, with 14 bases spanning the gap. Germline CDR1 reads SGHRS; CDR2 reads YFSETQ. The DNA read from the CDR3 is TGCGCCAGCAGCTCCGGACAGACTTTAAACTATGGC. This encodes CASSSGQTLNYG. The whole CDR3 sequence reads CASSSGQTLNYGYTF. Drawing the rest from reference TRBV5-1 and TRBJ1-2, the complete variable domain is KAGVTQTPRYLIKTRGQQVTLSCSPISGHRSVSWYQQTPGQGLQFLFEYFSETQRNKGNFPGRFSGRQFSNSRSEMNVSTLELGDSALYLCASSSGQTLNYGYTFGSGTRLTVV.

The sample holds many counts of this clone. The CDR3 is cut off 3 residues early in the read; its end comes from the germline J gene. V and J are TRBV18 and TRBJ1-1, with D perhaps TRBD1 (5 bases). Germline CDR1 is KGHSH and CDR2 is LQKENI. The CDR3 runs to 14 residues. The CDR3 bases that were read are TGTGCCAGCTCACCACCCACCAGGGCTGAGGTA. Translating it yields CASSPPTRAEV. The entire CDR3 sequence reads CASSPPTRAEVAFF.